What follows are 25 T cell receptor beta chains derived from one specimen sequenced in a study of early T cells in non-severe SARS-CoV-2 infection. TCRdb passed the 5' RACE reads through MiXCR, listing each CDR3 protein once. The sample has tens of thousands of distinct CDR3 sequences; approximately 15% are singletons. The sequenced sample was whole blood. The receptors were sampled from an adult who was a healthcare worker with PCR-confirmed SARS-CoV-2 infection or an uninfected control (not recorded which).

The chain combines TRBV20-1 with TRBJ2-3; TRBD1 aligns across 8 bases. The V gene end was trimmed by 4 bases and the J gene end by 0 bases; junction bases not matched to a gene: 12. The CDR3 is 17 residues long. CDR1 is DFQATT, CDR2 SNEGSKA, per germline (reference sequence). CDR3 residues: CSAIRGPCPPSTDTQYF. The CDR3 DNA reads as TGCAGTGCTATCAGGGGGCCGTGCCCCCCTAGCACAGATACGCAGTATTTT.

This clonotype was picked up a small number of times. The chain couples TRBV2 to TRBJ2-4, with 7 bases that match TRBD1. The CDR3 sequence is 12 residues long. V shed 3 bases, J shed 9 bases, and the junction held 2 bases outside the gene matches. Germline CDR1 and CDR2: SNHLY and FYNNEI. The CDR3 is CASSESGGIQYF. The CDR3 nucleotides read TGTGCCAGCAGTGAGTCAGGGGGCATTCAGTACTTC.

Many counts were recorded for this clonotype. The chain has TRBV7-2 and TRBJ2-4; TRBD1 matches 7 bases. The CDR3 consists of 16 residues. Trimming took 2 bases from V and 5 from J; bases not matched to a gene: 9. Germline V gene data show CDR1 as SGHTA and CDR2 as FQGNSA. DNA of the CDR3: TGTGCCAGCAGCTTACTCTCTAGACAGGGAGAAAACATTCAGTACTTC. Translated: CASSLLSRQGENIQYF.

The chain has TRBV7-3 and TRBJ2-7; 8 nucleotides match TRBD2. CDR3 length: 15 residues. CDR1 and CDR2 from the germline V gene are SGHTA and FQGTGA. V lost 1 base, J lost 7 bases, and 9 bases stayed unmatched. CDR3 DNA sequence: TGTGCCAGCAGCTTAAAGGCGGGAGGACCCTTAGAGCAGTACTTC. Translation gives CASSLKAGGPLEQYF.

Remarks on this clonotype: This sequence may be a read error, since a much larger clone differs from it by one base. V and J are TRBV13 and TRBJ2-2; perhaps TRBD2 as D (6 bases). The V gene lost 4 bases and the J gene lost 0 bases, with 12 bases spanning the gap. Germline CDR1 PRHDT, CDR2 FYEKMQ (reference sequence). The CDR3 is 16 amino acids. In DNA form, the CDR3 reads TGTGCCAGCAGCTCCGGCGCGGGATCGAACACCGGGGAGCTGTTTTTT. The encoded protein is CASSSGAGSNTGELFF.

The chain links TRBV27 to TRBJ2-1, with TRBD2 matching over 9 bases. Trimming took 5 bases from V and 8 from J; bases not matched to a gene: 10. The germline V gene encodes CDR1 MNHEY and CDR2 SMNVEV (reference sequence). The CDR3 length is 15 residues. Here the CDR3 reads CASSQTSGLGDEQFF. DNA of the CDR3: TGTGCCAGCAGTCAAACTAGCGGGCTTGGCGATGAGCAGTTCTTC.

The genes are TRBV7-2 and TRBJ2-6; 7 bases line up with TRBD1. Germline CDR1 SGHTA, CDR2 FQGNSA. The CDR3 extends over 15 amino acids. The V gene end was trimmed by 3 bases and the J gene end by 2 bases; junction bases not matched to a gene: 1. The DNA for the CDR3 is TGTGCCAGCAGCTTCGGACAGGCTGGGGCCAACGTCCTGACTTTC. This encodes CASSFGQAGANVLTF. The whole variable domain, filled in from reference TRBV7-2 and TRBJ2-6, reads GAGVSQSPSNKVTEKGKDVELRCDPISGHTALYWYRQSLGQGLEFLIYFQGNSAPDKSGLPSDRFSAERTGGSVSTLTIQRTQQEDSAVYLCASSFGQAGANVLTFGAGSRLTVL.

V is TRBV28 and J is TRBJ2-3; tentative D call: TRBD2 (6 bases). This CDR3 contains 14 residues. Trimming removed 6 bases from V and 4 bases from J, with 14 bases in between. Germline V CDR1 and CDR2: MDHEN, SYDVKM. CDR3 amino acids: CASRDRVAADTQYF. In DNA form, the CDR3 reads TGTGCCAGCAGAGACCGGGTAGCGGCAGATACGCAGTATTTT.

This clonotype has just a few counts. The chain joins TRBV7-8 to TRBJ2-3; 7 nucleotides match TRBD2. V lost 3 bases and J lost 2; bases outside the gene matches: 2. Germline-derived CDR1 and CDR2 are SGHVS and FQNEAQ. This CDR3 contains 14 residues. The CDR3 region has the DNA TGTGCCAGCAGCTTGAGCGGGATCACAGATACGCAGTATTTT. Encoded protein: CASSLSGITDTQYF.

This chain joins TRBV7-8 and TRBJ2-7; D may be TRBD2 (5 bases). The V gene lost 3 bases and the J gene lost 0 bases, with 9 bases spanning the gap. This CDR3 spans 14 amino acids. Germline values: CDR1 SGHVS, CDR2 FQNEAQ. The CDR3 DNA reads TGTGCCAGCAGCTTCAAGAGGGACTCCTACGAGCAGTACTTC. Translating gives CASSFKRDSYEQYF.

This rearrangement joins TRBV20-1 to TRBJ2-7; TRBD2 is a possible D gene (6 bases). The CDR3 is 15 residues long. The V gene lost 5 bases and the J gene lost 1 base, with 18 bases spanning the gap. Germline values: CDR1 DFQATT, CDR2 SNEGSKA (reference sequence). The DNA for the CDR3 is TGCAGTGCTGTCCCGACTAGACCTCTTTCCTACGAGCAGTACTTC. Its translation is CSAVPTRPLSYEQYF.

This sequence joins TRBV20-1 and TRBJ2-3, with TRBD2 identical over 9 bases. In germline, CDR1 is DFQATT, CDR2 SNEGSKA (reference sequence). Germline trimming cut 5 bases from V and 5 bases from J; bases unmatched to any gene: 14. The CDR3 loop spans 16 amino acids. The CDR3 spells CSAPRGLAGVEDTQYF. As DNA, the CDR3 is TGCAGTGCTCCCCGGGGGTTAGCGGGAGTGGAAGATACGCAGTATTTT.

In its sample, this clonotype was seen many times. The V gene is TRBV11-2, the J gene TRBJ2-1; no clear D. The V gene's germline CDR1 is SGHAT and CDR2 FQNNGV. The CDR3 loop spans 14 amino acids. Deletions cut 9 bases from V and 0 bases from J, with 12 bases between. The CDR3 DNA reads TGTGCCAGTGGCTTGGGCTCCTCCTACAATGAGCAGTTCTTC. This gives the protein CASGLGSSYNEQFF.

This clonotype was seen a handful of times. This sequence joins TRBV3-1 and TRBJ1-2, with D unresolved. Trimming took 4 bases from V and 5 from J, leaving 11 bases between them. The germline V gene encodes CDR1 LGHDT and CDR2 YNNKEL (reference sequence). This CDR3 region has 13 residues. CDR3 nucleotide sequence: TGTGCCAGCAGCCCCTACATGGGGTATGGCTACACCTTC. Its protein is CASSPYMGYGYTF.

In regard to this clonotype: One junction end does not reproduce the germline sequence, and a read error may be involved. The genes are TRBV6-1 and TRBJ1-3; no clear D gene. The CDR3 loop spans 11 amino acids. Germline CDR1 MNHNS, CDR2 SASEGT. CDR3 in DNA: TGTGCCAGCAGTGAACTCAGGTTTAGGGCTTTT. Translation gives CASSELRFRAF.

CDR3 DNA: TGCGCCAGCAGCACGGCATTCGACAGCCTCACAGATACGCAGTATTTT. Translating it yields CASSTAFDSLTDTQYF. The rearrangement links TRBV5-1 to TRBJ2-3; possible D gene TRBD1, 5 bases. Trimming cost V 4 bases and J 2 bases, with 17 bases left between them. This CDR3 is 16 amino acids long. The germline CDR1 and CDR2 sequences are SGHRS and YFSETQ.

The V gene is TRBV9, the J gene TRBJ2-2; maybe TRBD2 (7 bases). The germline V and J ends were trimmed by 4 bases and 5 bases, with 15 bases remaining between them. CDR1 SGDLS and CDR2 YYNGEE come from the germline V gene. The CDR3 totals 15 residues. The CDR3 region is CASSPGGAGTGELFF. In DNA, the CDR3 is TGTGCCAGCAGCCCGGGGGGCGCGGGGACCGGGGAGCTGTTTTTT.

CDR3 nucleotides: TGTGCCAGCAGCTTCGGTCTACACAACACCGGGGAGCTGTTTTTT. Its protein is CASSFGLHNTGELFF. This chain links TRBV7-9 with TRBJ2-2; D is ambiguous. Germline V gene data show CDR1 as SEHNR and CDR2 as FQNEAQ (reference sequence). V lost 3 bases and J 2 bases, leaving 10 bases between the germline ends. The CDR3 is 15 amino acids.

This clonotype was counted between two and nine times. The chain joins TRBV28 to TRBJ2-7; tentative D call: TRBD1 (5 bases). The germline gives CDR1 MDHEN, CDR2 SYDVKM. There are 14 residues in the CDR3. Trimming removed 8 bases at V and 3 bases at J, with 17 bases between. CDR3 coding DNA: TGTGCCAGCCGGCCGGGTCTCCAGGGCTACGAGCAGTACTTC. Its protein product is CASRPGLQGYEQYF.

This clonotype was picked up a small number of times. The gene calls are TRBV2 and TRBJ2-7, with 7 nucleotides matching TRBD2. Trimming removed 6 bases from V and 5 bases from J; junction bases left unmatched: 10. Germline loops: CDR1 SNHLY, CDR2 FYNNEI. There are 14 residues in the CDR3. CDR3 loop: CASSAGEGINEQYF. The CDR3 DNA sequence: TGTGCCAGCAGCGCCGGGGAGGGGATAAACGAGCAGTACTTC.

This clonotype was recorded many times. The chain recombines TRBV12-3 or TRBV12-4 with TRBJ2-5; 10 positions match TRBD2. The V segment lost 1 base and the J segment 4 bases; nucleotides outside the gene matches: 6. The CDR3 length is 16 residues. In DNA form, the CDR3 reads TGTGCCAGCAGTTTAGGGCTAGCGGGAGTTGGAGAGACCCAGTACTTC. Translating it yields CASSLGLAGVGETQYF.

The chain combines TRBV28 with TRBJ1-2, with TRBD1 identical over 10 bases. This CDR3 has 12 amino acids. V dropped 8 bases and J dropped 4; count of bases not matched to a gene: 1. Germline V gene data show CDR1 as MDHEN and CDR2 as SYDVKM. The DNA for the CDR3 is TGTGCCAGCGGGGACAGGGGCTATGGCTACACCTTC. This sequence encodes CASGDRGYGYTF.

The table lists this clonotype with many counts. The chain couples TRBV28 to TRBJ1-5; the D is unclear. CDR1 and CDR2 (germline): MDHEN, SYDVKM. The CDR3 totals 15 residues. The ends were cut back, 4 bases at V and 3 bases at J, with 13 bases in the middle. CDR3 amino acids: CASSSRSGYNQPQHF. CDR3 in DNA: TGTGCCAGCAGTTCCAGATCTGGGTACAATCAGCCCCAGCATTTT.

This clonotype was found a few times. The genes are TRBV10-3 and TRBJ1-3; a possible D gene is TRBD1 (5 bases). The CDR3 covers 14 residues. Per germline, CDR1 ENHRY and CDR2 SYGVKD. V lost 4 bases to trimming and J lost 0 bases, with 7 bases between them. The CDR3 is CAISGDSSGNTIYF. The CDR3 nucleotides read TGTGCCATCAGTGGCGACAGCTCTGGAAACACCATATATTTT.

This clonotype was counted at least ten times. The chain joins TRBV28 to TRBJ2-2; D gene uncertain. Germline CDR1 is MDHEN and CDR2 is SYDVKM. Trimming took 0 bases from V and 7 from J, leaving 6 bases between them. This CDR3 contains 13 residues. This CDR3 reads CASSLWGGGELFF. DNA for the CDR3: TGTGCCAGCAGTTTATGGGGCGGCGGGGAGCTGTTTTTT.